Below, one T cell receptor (beta chain) is given with its context. Its antigen is unknown. The record originates from a study of response to subunit inactivated influenza vaccine. Study observations and caveats: Every seasonal influenza vaccination brings in few new T cells, the authors suggested.

V was shortened by 0 bases and J by 2 bases, with 15 bases between the two germline ends. From germline, CDR1 is SGHRS and CDR2 YFSETQ. CDR3 length: 18 amino acids. Using its own MiXCR run on the RT-PCR reads, TCRdb lists one record per CDR3 protein. The sample has about 180,000 distinct CDR3 sequences, around a tenth seen once. This clonotype was obtained from a man aged 50-60 years who received an inactivated influenza vaccine. The V and J genes are TRBV5-1 and TRBJ1-6; D ambiguous. The specimen was non-naive T cells sorted from PBMCs, collected on the day of vaccination. DNA of the CDR3: TGCGCCAGCAGCTTGGTTGGGATCTCCGACCCCTATAATTCACCCCTCCACTTT. Protein: CASSLVGISDPYNSPLHF.